The clone carrying this TCR beta chain registers medium-sized by frequency. The antigen is unknown. The entry originates in a study of CXCR3-negative and CXCR3-positive naive CD8 T cells. Study in general: Every library held about 1.5 +/- 0.3 million TRB reads, and the total came to around 150 million.

General study results and limits: Memory CD8+ cells showed much lower diversity, while both naive subsets were comparably high. Naive cells that were CXCR3-positive had more hydrophobic TRB CDR3s (compared with CXCR3-negative naive cells).

The length of the CDR3 is 15 residues. CDR1 and CDR2 from the germline V gene are MRHNA and SNTAGT. With UMI labels, 5' RACE was used to prepare the TRB cDNA libraries. TCRdb re-called the 5' RACE reads and catalogs CDR3 proteins one per entry, DNA excluded. The sample holds roughly 6,800 distinct CDR3 sequences. Every individual CD8+ T cell subset underwent sorting in triplicate at about 300,000 cells apiece. Cells classed as naive CD8+ T cells were CD45RO-CCR7+CD27+CD95-. The origin of this receptor is a human donor in good health. Some clones in this sample may be carry-over from other donors' samples. The gene calls are TRBV6-4 and TRBJ1-4; absent DNA, TCRdb's TRBD1 call cannot be checked. Sequencing used naive CXCR3+ CD8+ T cells from blood. Subset indicated: CD45RO-CCR7+CD27+CD95- naive CD8+ T cells expressing CXCR3 (TNR3+). The CDR3 is CASTPNRESGEKLFF.